What follows is one TCR beta chain and its context. Its antigen is unidentified. From the 5' RACE reads, TCRdb called clonotypes with MiXCR, one entry per CDR3 protein. The table shows 170,000 or so distinct CDR3 sequences, with approximately 6.2% occurring only once. This CDR3 region has 18 residues. After removal of 5 bases from V and 1 base from J, the junction contained 11 bases not matched to a gene. Germline V gives CDR1 SGHAT, CDR2 FQDESV (reference sequence). This sample is drawn from a study of T cells after yellow fever vaccination. Regarding the study as a whole: Abundant clonotypes from the bulk population could contaminate FACS-sorted repertoires.

This TCR was sampled from a man aged 18 to 29 who received the YFV17D yellow fever vaccine. This sequence joins TRBV11-1 and TRBJ2-5; TRBD1 agrees at 12 bases. The sequencing used CD4+ T cells sorted from PBMCs, collected on the day of the first yellow fever vaccination. The CDR3 bases are TGTGCCAGCAGCGTCGGGACAGGGGGCCGAGCATTCCAAGAGACCCAGTACTTC. Protein sequence: CASSVGTGGRAFQETQYF.